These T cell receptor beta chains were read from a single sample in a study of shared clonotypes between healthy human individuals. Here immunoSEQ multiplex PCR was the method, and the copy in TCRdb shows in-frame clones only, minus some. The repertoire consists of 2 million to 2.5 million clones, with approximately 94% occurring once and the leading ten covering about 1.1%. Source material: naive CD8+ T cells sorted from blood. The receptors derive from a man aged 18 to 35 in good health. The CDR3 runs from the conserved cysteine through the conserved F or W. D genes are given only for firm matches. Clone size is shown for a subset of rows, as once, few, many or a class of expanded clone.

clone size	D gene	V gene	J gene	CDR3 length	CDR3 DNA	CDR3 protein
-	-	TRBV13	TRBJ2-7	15	TGTGCCAGCAGCTTATCAGGGCAGGGTAGTCACGAGCAGTACTTC	CASSLSGQGSHEQYF
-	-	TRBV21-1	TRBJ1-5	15	TGTGCCAGCAGCCCCCTCCGCGGGTGCAATCAGCCCCAGCATTTT	CASSPLRGCNQPQHF
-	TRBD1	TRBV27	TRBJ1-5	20	TGTGCCAGCAGTTTATCGGGACAGGCTTTCCGGGGACCGGGGAATCAGCCCCAGCATTTT	CASSLSGQAFRGPGNQPQHF
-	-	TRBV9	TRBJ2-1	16	TGTGCCAGCAGCGTAGCTACAGCGTTCCCCTACAATGAGCAGTTCTTC	CASSVATAFPYNEQFF
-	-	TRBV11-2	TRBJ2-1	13	TGTGCCAGCAGCACGGACCGCGACAATGAGCAGTTCTTC	CASSTDRDNEQFF
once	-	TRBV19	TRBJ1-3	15	TGTGCCAGTAGCTCTGACAGGTTCCCTGGAAACACCATATATTTT	CASSSDRFPGNTIYF
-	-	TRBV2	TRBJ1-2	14	TGTGCCAGCAGTGAATGGGGGAGCACGGATGGCTACACCTTC	CASSEWGSTDGYTF
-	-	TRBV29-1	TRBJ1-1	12	TGCAGCGTTGTGGGGGTTGGGACTGAAGCTTTCTTT	CSVVGVGTEAFF
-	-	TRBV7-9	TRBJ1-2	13	TGTGCCAGCAGCCCCGATCCGGGGTTGGGCTACACCTTC	CASSPDPGLGYTF
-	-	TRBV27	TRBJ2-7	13	TGTGCCAGCAGCGACAGGTACTCCTACGAGCAGTACTTC	CASSDRYSYEQYF
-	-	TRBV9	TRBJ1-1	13	TGTGCCAGCAGCGAGAACGGGGGGACTGAAGCTTTCTTT	CASSENGGTEAFF
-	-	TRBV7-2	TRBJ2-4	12	TGTGCCAGCAGCTTAGCGGAAAACATTCAGTACTTC	CASSLAENIQYF
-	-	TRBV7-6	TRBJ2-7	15	TGTGCCAGCAGCCCAGACAGCACGCTAACCTACGAGCAGTACTTC	CASSPDSTLTYEQYF
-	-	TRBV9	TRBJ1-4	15	TGTGCCAGCAGCGTCGAGGGTTCAACTAATGAAAAACTGTTTTTT	CASSVEGSTNEKLFF
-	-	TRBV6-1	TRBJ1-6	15	TGTGCCAGCAGTGCCGGGAAGTGGAGTAATTCACCCCTCCACTTT	CASSAGKWSNSPLHF
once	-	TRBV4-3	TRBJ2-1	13	TGCGCCAGCAGCCAATTCGGGGGACCTGAGCAGTTCTTC	CASSQFGGPEQFF
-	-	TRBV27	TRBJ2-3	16	TGTGCCAGCAGTTTATCGGCTCCGGCATTCACAGATACGCAGTATTTT	CASSLSAPAFTDTQYF
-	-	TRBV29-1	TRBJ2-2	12	TGCAGCGTTGAGGCAAACACCGGGGAGCTGTTTTTT	CSVEANTGELFF
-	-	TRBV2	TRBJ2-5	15	TGTGCCAGCAGTCCACCCCCAGGACCGGAAGAGACCCAGTACTTC	CASSPPPGPEETQYF
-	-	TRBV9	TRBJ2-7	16	TGTGCCAGCAGCCCAACGGGCCCAGGGTTCTCCTACGAGCAGTACTTC	CASSPTGPGFSYEQYF
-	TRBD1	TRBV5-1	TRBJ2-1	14	TGCGCCAGCAGCTCCGGGACAGGCTACAATGAGCAGTTCTTC	CASSSGTGYNEQFF
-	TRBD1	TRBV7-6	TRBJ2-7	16	TGTGCCAGCAGCTTAGAGGGAGGGACAGGGGCCTACGAGCAGTACTTC	CASSLEGGTGAYEQYF
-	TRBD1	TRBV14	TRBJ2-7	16	TGTGCCAGCAGCAAACCCGGACAGGGAATACCCTACGAGCAGTACTTC	CASSKPGQGIPYEQYF
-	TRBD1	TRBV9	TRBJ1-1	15	TGTGCCAGCAGCGTAGCTGGGACAGGGGCGACTGAAGCTTTCTTT	CASSVAGTGATEAFF
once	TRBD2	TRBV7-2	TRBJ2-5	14	TGTGCCAGCAGCCCTCGACTAGCGCAAGAGACCCAGTACTTC	CASSPRLAQETQYF
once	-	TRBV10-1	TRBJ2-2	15	TGCGCCAGCAGTGATACTCTGTCGAACACCGGGGAGCTGTTTTTT	CASSDTLSNTGELFF
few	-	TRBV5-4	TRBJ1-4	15	TGTGCCAGCAGCAATGGACGGGCCGCAAATGAAAAACTGTTTTTT	CASSNGRAANEKLFF
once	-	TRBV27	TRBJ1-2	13	TGTGCCGCGGCCGGGGGATGGGGCTATGGCTACACCTTC	CAAAGGWGYGYTF
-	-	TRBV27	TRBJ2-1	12	TGTGCCAGCAGTTTACAGGGCGATGAGCAGTTCTTC	CASSLQGDEQFF
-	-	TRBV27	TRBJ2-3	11	TGTGCCAGCAGCCCCGGGGATACGCAGTATTTT	CASSPGDTQYF
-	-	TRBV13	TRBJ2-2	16	TGTGCCAGCAGCTTAGCGGCGAGGGCCAACACCGGGGAGCTGTTTTTT	CASSLAARANTGELFF
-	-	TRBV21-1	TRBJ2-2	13	TGTGCCAGCAGCAAAGTTAGGGGAGTGGAGCTGTTTTTT	CASSKVRGVELFF
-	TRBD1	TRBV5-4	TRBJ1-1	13	TGTGCCAGCAGCTTTACAGGGGGGATTGAAGCTTTCTTT	CASSFTGGIEAFF
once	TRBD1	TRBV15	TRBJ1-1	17	TGTGCCACCAGCAGAGATGGGACAGGCATAATGAACACTGAAGCTTTCTTT	CATSRDGTGIMNTEAFF
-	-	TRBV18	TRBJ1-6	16	TGTGCCAGCTCGCCCGAGGGGGGCCTTATGAGTTCACCCCTCCACTTT	CASSPEGGLMSSPLHF
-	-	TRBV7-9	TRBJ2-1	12	TGTGCCAGCAGCTCCCACAGGGTCGAGCAGTTCTTC	CASSSHRVEQFF
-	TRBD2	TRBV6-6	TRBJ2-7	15	TGTGCCAGCAGCGCCTCCCCGGCGGGAGTCCCCGAGCAGTACTTC	CASSASPAGVPEQYF
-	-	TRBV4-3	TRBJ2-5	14	TGCGCCAGCAGCCAAGCTGGGGAGGCGGAGACCCAGTACTTC	CASSQAGEAETQYF
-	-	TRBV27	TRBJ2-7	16	TGTGCCAGCAGTTTATGGGTGTCGGGGGTCATCGACGAGCAGTACTTC	CASSLWVSGVIDEQYF
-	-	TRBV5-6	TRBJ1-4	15	TGTGCCAGCAGCCTCTGGGACGAGGCTAATGAAAAACTGTTTTTT	CASSLWDEANEKLFF
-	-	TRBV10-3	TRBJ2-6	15	TGTGCCATCAGTGAGTCGGCCTCTGGGGCCAACGTCCTGACTTTC	CAISESASGANVLTF
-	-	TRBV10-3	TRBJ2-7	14	TGTGCCATCAGTGAGTCGCAGGTATTCTACGAGCAGTACTTC	CAISESQVFYEQYF
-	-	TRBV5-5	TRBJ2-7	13	TGTGCCAGCAGCCCTGCGGATCCCCTCGAGCAGTACTTC	CASSPADPLEQYF
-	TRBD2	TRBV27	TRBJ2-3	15	TGTGCCAGCAGCCCCCCCGCGGGGGGACGAGATACGCAGTATTTT	CASSPPAGGRDTQYF
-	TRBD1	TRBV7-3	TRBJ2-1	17	TGTGCCAGCAGCTTAATTGGTGGGACAGGGACCTTCAATGAGCAGTTCTTC	CASSLIGGTGTFNEQFF
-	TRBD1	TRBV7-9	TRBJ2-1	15	TGTGCCAGCAGCTCGACAGGGACCCTCTACAATGAGCAGTTCTTC	CASSSTGTLYNEQFF
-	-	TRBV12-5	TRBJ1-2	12	TGTGCCGCGGCCGGGGGTAACTATGGCTACACCTTC	CAAAGGNYGYTF
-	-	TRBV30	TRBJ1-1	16	TGTGCCTGGGACCCCGGGACAAAGGAAGGAGACACTGAAGCTTTCTTT	CAWDPGTKEGDTEAFF
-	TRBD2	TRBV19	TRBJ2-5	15	TGTGCCAGTAGTATTACGGGAGGGCCCCAAGAGACCCAGTACTTC	CASSITGGPQETQYF
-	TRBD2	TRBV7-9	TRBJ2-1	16	TGTGCCAGCAGCGATAGTTCTAGCGGGAGAGGAGATGAGCAGTTCTTC	CASSDSSSGRGDEQFF
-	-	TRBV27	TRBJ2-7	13	TGTGCCAGCAGTTACCGGCGGGGCTACGAGCAGTACTTC	CASSYRRGYEQYF
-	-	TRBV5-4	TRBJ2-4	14	TGTGCCAGCAGCTTGGCAGGGGAGGAAAACATTCAGTACTTC	CASSLAGEENIQYF